The T cell receptor (beta chain) under discussion was sequenced for a study of persistence of HIV-infected CD4 T cells. Study in general: Donors were ART-treated; their CMV- and Gag-responding CD4+ T cells were isolated.

Germline CDR1 LGHDT, CDR2 YNNKEL (reference sequence). The CDR3 length is 13 residues. V lost 1 base and J lost 7, with 8 bases in between. In the case of this clone: The antigen remains undetermined.

This was the immunoSEQ version 4 assay in survey mode. The data were produced by immunoSEQ multiplex PCR, yet TCRdb's version contains in-frame clones alone and is incomplete. Among about 35,000 clones, about 83% were seen once, and the ten largest hold 5% to 7%. Study-level points and caveats: Proviral oligoclonality tracked with TCR oligoclonality within the same sorted cells.

The stimulus was an HIV-1 Gag 15-mer peptide pool, 0.85 to 1 ug/peptide/mL. Memory cells lacking CD40L and CD69 with high CD45RO were sorted. The sequencing used cultured CD4+ T cells from PBMCs, collected from a patient who received antiretroviral therapy. V gene TRBV3-1 (or the pseudogene TRBV3-2) combines with J gene TRBJ1-5; D uncertain. This clonotype was sampled from an adult with HIV. The donor label of this sample is uncertain. The CDR3 nucleotides read TGTGCCAGCAGCCAAGCGGACCGGCAGCCCCAGCATTTT. Translated, it gives CASSQADRQPQHF.